These 6 T cell receptor beta chains share one sample of origin, sequenced in a study of shared clonotypes between healthy human individuals. Assay: immunoSEQ multiplex PCR; the TCRdb copy retains only in-frame clones and omits some. This table has millions of clones, more than 80% appearing once. What was sequenced was naive CD4+ T cells from PBMCs. Regarding subset: CD45RA+ positively selected. The receptors were gathered from a man aged 18 to 29 in good health. Some clones in this sample may be carry-over from other donors' samples.

The rearrangement uses TRBV6-5 and TRBJ1-1; 8 nucleotides match TRBD1. The CDR3 has 16 residues. Germline trimming cut 0 bases from V and 1 base from J; bases unmatched to any gene: 4. The germline gives CDR1 MNHEY, CDR2 SVGAGI. The CDR3 sequence: CASSYSQGAGNTEAFF. CDR3 nucleotides: TGTGCCAGCAGTTACTCGCAGGGGGCCGGGAACACTGAAGCTTTCTTT.

This chain connects TRBV28 to TRBJ2-2; tentatively, D is TRBD1 or TRBD2 (5 bases each). This CDR3 comprises 17 residues. The germline gives CDR1 MDHEN, CDR2 SYDVKM. Trimming pared 7 bases from V and 0 bases from J, leaving 18 bases between. CDR3 sequence reads: CASNERRDGTNTGELFF. The CDR3 DNA follows: TGTGCCAGCAACGAAAGACGGGACGGAACGAACACCGGGGAGCTGTTTTTT.

Note on this clone: The DNA is omitted, as the CDR3 cannot be located on it reliably, and the CDR3 follows TCRdb's listing. The chain recombines TRBV5-1 with TRBJ1-1; TRBD1 was called by the table and not checked on the DNA. The germline CDR1 and CDR2 sequences are SGHRS and YFSETQ. The CDR3 comprises 15 residues, both ends counted. The CDR3 sequence is CASSLRQGGVPVAFF.

This sequence joins TRBV30 and TRBJ2-2; no reliable D call. This CDR3 is built from 15 residues. CDR1 and CDR2 (germline): GTSNPN, SVGIG (reference sequence). Trimming shortened V by 2 bases and J by 2 bases, and 12 bases separated the two germline ends. CDR3 nucleotides: TGTGCCTGGAGTAGGGTCAGGTCAAACACCGGGGAGCTGTTTTTT. The encoded protein is CAWSRVRSNTGELFF.

The chain recombines TRBV7-3 with TRBJ2-1, with D hard to call. The CDR3 runs 14 residues. Germline V lookup: CDR1 SGHTA, CDR2 FQGTGA. Trimming removed 5 bases at V and 1 base at J, with 9 bases between. CDR3 nucleotide sequence: TGTGCCAGCAGCCCGAGTCGGTCCTACAATGAGCAGTTCTTC. Translation gives CASSPSRSYNEQFF.

The chain recombines TRBV7-3 with TRBJ2-2; 11 nucleotides match TRBD2. The CDR3 sequence is 16 residues long. V shed 5 bases and J 5 bases; nucleotides not matched to a gene: 7. Germline V gives CDR1 SGHTA, CDR2 FQGTGA. CDR3 residues: CASSPGTSGQTGELFF. For the CDR3, the DNA is TGTGCCAGCAGCCCAGGGACTAGCGGTCAGACCGGGGAGCTGTTTTTT.